This T cell receptor beta chain was recorded in a study of blood T cell repertoires in COVID-19. Participants were placed into cohorts based on the clinical history they reported. V shed 5 bases, J shed 7 bases, and the junction held 8 bases outside the gene matches. The CDR3 runs to 15 residues. CDR1 is SNHLY and CDR2 is FYNNEI in the germline V gene. The repertoire was sequenced with immunoSEQ multiplex PCR; TCRdb's copy has only in-frame clones and lacks some. The table lists approximately 170,000 clones, 80% to 85% of them singletons. V usage is TRBV2 and J usage is TRBJ2-1, with 10 positions matching TRBD1. The specimen sequenced was PBMCs or T cells enriched from blood (not recorded which). This clonotype originated in a woman in her forties or fifties who had recovered from COVID-19. The CDR3 reads CASSPTGGGLNEQFF. CDR3 nucleotide sequence: TGTGCCAGCAGTCCGACAGGGGGCGGTCTTAATGAGCAGTTCTTC.